This record concerns one T cell receptor beta chain sequence. A junction boundary mismatches the germline segment, possibly from a read error. Unsorted whole blood supplied the blood RNA, and germline DNA was isolated too. A constant-region primer primed TCR beta cDNA synthesis from about 550 ng of total RNA. Sequencing libraries for TCR beta derived from three nested multiplex PCR rounds that used slightly modified ARM-PCR. TRBV1-TRBV30 forward and Cbeta reverse primers drove the first two roughly 9-cycle rounds. TCRdb passed the multiplex PCR reads through MiXCR, listing each CDR3 protein once. The table records 300,000 to 350,000 distinct CDR3 sequences, about two thirds of them present only once. The sample originates from a study of tumor-infiltrating lymphocytes in primary liver carcinoma. Per the germline V gene, CDR1 is SGHAT and CDR2 is FQNNGV. The CDR3 consists of 13 residues.

This receptor was identified in a man between 40 and 49 years old with primary liver carcinoma and hepatitis B virus infection. The sample was peripheral blood. This chain uses TRBV11-2 with TRBJ1-1, with D possibly TRBD1 on 5 matching bases. This CDR3 is CVSSSIRDGEAFF. The CDR3 nucleotides are TGTGTCAGCAGCTCTATACGGGACGGGGAAGCTTTCTTT.